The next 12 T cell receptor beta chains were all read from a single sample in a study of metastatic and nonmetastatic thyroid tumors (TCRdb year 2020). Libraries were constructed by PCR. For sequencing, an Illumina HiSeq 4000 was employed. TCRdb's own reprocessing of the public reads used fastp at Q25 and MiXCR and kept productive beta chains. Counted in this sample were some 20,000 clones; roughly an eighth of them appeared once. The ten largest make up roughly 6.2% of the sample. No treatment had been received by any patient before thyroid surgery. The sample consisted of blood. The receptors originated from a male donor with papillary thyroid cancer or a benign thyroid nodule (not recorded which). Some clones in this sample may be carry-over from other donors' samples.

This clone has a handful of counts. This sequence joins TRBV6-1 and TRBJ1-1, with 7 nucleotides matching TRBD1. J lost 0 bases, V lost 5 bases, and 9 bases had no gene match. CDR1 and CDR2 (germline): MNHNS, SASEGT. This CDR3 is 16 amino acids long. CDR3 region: CASSNQLTGLNTEAFF. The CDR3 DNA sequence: TGTGCCAGCAGTAACCAACTGACAGGGTTGAACACTGAAGCTTTCTTT.

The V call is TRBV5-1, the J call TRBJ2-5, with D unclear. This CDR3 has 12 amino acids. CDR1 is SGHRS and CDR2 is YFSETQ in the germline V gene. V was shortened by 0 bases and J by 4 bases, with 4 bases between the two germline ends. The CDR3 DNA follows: TGCGCCAGCAGCTTGGTCGGAGAGACCCAGTACTTC. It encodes CASSLVGETQYF. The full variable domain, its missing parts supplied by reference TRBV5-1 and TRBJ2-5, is KAGVTQTPRYLIKTRGQQVTLSCSPISGHRSVSWYQQTPGQGLQFLFEYFSETQRNKGNFPGRFSGRQFSNSRSEMNVSTLELGDSALYLCASSLVGETQYFGPGTRLLVL.

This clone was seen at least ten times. CDR3 DNA: TGCAGTGCTCCCCCTCCGACTAGCGGCTACAATGAGCAGTTCTTC. Protein sequence: CSAPPPTSGYNEQFF. The chain joins TRBV20-1 to TRBJ2-1; TRBD2 matches 9 bases. This CDR3 is built from 15 residues. Germline values: CDR1 DFQATT, CDR2 SNEGSKA (reference sequence). V gave up 5 bases and J gave up 3 bases; unmatched junction bases: 8.

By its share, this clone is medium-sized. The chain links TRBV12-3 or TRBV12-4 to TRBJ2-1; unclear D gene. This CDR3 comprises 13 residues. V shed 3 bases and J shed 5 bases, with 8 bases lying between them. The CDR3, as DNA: TGTGCCAGCAGTTTTTTTTCGAACAATGAGCAGTTCTTC. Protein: CASSFFSNNEQFF.

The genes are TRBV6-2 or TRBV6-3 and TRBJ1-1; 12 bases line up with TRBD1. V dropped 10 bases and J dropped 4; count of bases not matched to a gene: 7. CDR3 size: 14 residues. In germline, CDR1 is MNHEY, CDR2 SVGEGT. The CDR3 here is CATTGQGAFTEAFF. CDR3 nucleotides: TGTGCCACGACGGGACAGGGGGCTTTCACTGAAGCTTTCTTT.

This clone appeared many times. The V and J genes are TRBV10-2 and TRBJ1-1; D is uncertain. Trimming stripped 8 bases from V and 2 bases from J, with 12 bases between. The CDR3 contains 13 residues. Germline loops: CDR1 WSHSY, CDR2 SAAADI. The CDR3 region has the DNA TGCGCCAGCGGGGTTTCGGCCAACACTGAAGCTTTCTTT. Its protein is CASGVSANTEAFF.

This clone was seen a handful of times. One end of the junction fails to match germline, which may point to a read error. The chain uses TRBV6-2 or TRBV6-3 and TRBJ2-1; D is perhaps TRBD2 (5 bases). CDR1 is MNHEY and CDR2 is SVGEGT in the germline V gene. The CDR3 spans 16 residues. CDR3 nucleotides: TGTGCCAGCAGTTACTCGGTTGGGCAGGCGGGCAATGAGCGGTTCTTC. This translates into CASSYSVGQAGNERFF.

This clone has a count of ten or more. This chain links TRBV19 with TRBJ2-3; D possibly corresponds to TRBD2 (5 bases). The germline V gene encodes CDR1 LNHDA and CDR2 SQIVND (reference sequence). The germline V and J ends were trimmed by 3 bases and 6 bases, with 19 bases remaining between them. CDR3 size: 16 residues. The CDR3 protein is CASSIRARGQQDTQYF. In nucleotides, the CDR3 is TGTGCCAGTAGTATCCGGGCCAGAGGGCAACAGGATACGCAGTATTTT.

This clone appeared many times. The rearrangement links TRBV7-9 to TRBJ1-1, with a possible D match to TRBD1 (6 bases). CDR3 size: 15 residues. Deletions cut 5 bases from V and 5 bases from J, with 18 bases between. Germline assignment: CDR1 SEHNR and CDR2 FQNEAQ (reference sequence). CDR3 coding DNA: TGTGCCAGCAGCCGGGGGCAGGGGTTACTAACTGAAGCTTTCTTT. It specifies CASSRGQGLLTEAFF.

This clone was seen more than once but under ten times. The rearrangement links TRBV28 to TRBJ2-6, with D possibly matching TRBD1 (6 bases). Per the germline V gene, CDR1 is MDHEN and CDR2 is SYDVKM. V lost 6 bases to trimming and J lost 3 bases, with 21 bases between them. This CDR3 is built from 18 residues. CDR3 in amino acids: CASSRTGYSLGGANVLTF. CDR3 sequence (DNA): TGTGCCAGCAGCCGAACAGGGTACTCGCTAGGTGGGGCCAACGTCCTGACTTTC.

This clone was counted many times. DNA of the CDR3: TGCAGTGCTAGAGTGGACACCACAGATACGCAGTATTTT. This translates into CSARVDTTDTQYF. The V call is TRBV20-1, the J call TRBJ2-3; a possible D gene is TRBD1 (5 bases). V was cut by 1 base and J by 2 bases, with 7 bases left in between. The length of the CDR3 is 13 residues. In germline, CDR1 is DFQATT, CDR2 SNEGSKA (reference sequence).

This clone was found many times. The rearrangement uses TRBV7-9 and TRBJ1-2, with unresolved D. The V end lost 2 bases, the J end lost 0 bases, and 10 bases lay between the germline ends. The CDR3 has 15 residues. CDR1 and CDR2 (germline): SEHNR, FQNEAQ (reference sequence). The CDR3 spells CASSLWANPNYGYTF. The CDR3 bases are TGTGCCAGCAGCTTATGGGCAAACCCTAACTATGGCTACACCTTC.